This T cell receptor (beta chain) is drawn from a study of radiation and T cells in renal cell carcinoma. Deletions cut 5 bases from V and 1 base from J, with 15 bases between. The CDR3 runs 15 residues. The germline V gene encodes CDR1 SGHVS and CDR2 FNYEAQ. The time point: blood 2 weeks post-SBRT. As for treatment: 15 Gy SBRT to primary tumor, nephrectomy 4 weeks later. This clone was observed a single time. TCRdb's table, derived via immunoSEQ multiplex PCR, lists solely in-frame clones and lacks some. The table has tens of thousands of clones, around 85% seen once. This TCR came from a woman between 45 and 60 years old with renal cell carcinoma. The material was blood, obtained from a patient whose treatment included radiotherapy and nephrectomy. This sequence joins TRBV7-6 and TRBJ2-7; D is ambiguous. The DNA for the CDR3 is TGTGCCAGCAGCCCCACATCCCGACAATCCTACGAGCAGTACTTC. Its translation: CASSPTSRQSYEQYF.